This TCR beta chain was documented in a study of blood T cell repertoires in COVID-19. Study-level information: Italy, Spain and the United States were the sources of the convalescent and acute COVID-19 samples.

This CDR3 contains 16 residues. The germline gives CDR1 SGHNT, CDR2 YYREEE (reference sequence). Trimming took 1 base from V and 6 from J; bases not matched to a gene: 7. Clones were sequenced by immunoSEQ multiplex PCR, and TCRdb holds only the in-frame ones, with some missing. The sample lists over 90,000 clones; 80% to 95% were seen once. The sequence was obtained from a man aged 18 to 29 with acute or convalescent COVID-19. V gene TRBV5-4 combines with J gene TRBJ1-4; 9 bases map to TRBD1. Material: peripheral blood. This CDR3 is CASSLRQGGRDEKLFF. CDR3 in DNA: TGTGCCAGCAGCTTGCGACAGGGGGGAAGGGATGAAAAACTGTTTTTT.